Here is one T cell receptor beta chain with its context. The antigen remains undetermined. The sample belongs to a study of cytomegalovirus exposure and HLA in healthy donors. General observations from the study: Productive rates of about 90% or about 30% were seen for most TCR beta V segments in an earlier analysis.

The study ran its PCR with 60 Vbeta and 13 Jbeta primers. Assay used: immunoSEQ multiplex PCR; TCRdb lists only in-frame clones, some missing. The sample holds under 200,000 clones; about an eighth are singletons and the top ten take approximately 8.4%. Donors were ostensibly healthy at sampling, although undocumented immune exposures were probable. Germline V gene sequence: CDR1 SGHAT, CDR2 FQNNGV. The CDR3 length is 12 residues. Trimming took off 5 bases at V and 2 bases at J, with 6 bases between the two ends. The V call is TRBV11-2, the J call TRBJ2-5; D unclear. The specimen sequenced was PBMCs. The clonotype originates from a middle-aged man in good health and CMV-seropositive. Here the CDR3 DNA reads TGTGCCAGCAGCACTTTACAAGAGACCCAGTACTTC. Translated, it gives CASSTLQETQYF.